The 5 T cell receptor beta chains below all came from one sample that was sequenced in a study of T cell responses to AZD1222 COVID-19 vaccine. The table came from immunoSEQ multiplex PCR; TCRdb's copy has only in-frame clones and leaves some out. There are about 210,000 clones in the sample; roughly 92% occur only once, and 1% to 1.5% lies in the top ten. The sample here was peripheral blood, taken on day 0 of AZD1222 vaccination. The receptors were gathered from an adult in good health.

CDR3 bases: TGTGCCAGCTCACCTGAGGCCGGACAGGGTTCACCCCTCCACTTT. It yields the protein CASSPEAGQGSPLHF. This chain joins TRBV18 and TRBJ1-6; TRBD1 agrees at 8 bases. The ends lost 3 bases at V and 9 bases at J; junction bases unmatched: 7. Germline CDR1 is KGHSH and CDR2 is LQKENI. The CDR3 length is 15 residues.

The J gene is TRBJ1-2, the V gene TRBV2; D perhaps matches TRBD1 (5 bases). The CDR3 covers 15 residues. CDR1 and CDR2 from the germline V gene are SNHLY and FYNNEI. V gave up 2 bases and J gave up 4 bases, with 14 bases separating them. CDR3 nucleotides: TGTGCCAGCAGTGAAAACGGGGGTCCCCTCTATGGCTACACCTTC. This gives the protein CASSENGGPLYGYTF.

The V gene is TRBV18, the J gene TRBJ2-2; D not resolved. The V and J ends lost 2 bases and 1 base respectively, with 8 bases between them. Germline V gene sequence: CDR1 KGHSH, CDR2 LQKENI. The CDR3 has 15 amino acids. CDR3 in DNA: TGTGCCAGCTCACCAGGCTTAGGGAACACCGGGGAGCTGTTTTTT. It specifies CASSPGLGNTGELFF.

This clone was detected only once. The V gene is TRBV5-1, the J gene TRBJ2-7; D not resolved. The CDR3 runs 16 residues. V shed 0 bases and J shed 5 bases, with 18 bases lying between them. The germline V gene has CDR1 SGHRS and CDR2 YFSETQ. CDR3 nucleotides: TGCGCCAGCAGCTTGGGTACCCTGACTGTAGGTGACGAGCAGTACTTC. As protein: CASSLGTLTVGDEQYF.

This chain joins TRBV6-6 and TRBJ1-4; 8 bases agree with TRBD1. The CDR3 runs 13 residues. The germline V gene encodes CDR1 MNHNY and CDR2 SVGAGI (reference sequence). V lost 6 bases, J lost 6 bases, and 3 bases stayed unmatched. In DNA form, the CDR3 reads TGTGCCAGCAGAGGACAGGGAGATGAAAAACTGTTTTTT. It is translated as CASRGQGDEKLFF.